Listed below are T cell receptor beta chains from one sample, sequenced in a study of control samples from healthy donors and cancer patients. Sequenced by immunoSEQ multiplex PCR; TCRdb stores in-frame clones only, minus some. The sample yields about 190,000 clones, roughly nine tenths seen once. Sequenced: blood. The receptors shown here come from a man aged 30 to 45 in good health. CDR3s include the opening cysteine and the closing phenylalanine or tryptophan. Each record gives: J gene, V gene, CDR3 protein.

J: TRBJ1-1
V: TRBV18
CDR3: CASSPSVGSEAFF

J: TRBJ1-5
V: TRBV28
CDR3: CASSRPGTGGSNQPQHF

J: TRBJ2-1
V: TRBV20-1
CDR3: CSASVLAGIYNEQFF

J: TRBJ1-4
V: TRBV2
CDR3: CASSGAEKLFF

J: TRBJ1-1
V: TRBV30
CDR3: CAWSVSLGRADTEAFF

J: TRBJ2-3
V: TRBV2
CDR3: CAGTGAGNTQYF

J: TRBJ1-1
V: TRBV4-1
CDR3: CASSQTAGTHTEAFF

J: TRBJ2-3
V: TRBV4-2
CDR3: CASSQELRAGGHQDTQYF

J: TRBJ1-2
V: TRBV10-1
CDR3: CASSDTQNYGYTF

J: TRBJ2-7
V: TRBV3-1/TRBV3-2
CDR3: CASSPRAGNGEQYF

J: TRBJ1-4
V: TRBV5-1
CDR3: CASSGFDRGLEKLFF

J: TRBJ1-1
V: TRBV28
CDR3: CASKTGQGSEAFF

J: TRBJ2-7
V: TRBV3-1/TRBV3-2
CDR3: CASSRRAGPYEQYF

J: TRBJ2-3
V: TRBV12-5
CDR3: CASGPDRGPNTDTQYF

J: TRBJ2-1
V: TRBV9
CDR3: CASSVDLSSYNEQFF

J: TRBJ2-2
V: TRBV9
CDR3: CASTGGSSSDTGELFF

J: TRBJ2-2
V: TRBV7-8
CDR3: CASDYGAGGELFF

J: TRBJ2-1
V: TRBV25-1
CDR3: CASRDHRGGYNEQFF

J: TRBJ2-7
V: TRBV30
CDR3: CAWSVRGIYEQYF

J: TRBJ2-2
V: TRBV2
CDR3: CASRRDRGNTGELFF

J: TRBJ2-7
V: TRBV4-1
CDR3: CASNQGFLAGIEQYF

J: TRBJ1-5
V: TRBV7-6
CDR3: CASSPLTGQGQPQHF

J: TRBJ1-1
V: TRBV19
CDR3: CASSVAANTEAFF

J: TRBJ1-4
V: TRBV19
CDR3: CASSMLQFATNEKLFF

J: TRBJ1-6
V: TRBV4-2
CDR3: CASSPVLGSESPLHF

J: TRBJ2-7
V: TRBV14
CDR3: CASSYLSWRDPYEQYF

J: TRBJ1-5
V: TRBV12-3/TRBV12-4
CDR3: CASTWGDQPQHF

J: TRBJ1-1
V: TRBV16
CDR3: CASSRAGTGDGEAFF

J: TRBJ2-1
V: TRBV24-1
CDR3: CATSDETSGYTEQFF

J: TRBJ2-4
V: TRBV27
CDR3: CASSLGQGALAKNIQYF

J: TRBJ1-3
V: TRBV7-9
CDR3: CVPTGRALYSGNTIYF

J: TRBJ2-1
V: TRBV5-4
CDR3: CASSLQAGLLVYNEQFF

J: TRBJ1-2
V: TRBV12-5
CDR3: CASGLVLGDGQLYGYTF

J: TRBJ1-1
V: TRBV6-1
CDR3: CASSDEGTPKNTEAFF

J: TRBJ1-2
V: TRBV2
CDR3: CASSPDQGAYGYTF

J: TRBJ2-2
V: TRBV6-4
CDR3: CASSETQGVGELFF

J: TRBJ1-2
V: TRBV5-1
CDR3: CASSLNPTGRYGYTF

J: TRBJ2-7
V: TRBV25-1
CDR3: CASSETLRGLSYEQYF

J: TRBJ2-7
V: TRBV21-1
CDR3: CASSTYRSRDSNSYEQYF

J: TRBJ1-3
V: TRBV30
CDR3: CAWGTGFGNTIYF

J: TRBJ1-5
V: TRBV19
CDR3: CASSPASGNQPQHF

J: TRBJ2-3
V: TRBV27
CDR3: CASRTFSTDTQYF

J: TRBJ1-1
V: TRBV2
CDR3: CASRDTGLPFEAFF

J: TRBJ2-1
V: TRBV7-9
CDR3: CASSLYRVAHEQFF

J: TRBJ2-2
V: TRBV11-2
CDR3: CASSLNRDSVELFF

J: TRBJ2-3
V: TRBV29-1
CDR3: CSVGSDSTDTQYF

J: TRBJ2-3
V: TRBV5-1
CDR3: CASSLGQNGGDTQYF

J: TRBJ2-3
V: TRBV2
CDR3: CASRTIGPDTQYF

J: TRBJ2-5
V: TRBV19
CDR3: CATKGTGTGEETQYF

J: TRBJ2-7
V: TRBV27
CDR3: CASSAAGSYEQYF

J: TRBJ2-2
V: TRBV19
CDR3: CASSIAGLDSGELFF

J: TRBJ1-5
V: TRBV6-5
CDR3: CASSRQGVGNQPQHF

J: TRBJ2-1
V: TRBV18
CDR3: CASSLRVLNNEQFF

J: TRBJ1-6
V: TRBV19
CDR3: CASSPQGWANSPLHF

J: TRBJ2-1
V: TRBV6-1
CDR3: CASSETWRRGRFYNEQFF

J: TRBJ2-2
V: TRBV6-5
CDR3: CASSRGDRNAGELFF

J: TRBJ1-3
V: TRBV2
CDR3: CASSEQGFSGNTIYF

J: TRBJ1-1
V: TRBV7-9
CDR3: CASSLSGGNTEAFF

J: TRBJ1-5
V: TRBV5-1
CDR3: CASSQTGQDNQPQHF

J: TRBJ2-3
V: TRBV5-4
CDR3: CASSVGTSGGQRDTQYF